These 28 T cell receptor beta chains were sequenced from one sample in a study of monozygotic twins with inflammatory bowel disease. TCRdb re-called the 5' RACE reads; one entry per CDR3 protein, DNA not given. This sample contains roughly 150,000 distinct CDR3 sequences. Specimen: blood. The origin of the receptors is a human donor with ulcerative colitis or Crohn's disease, or a healthy co-twin of an affected twin (not recorded which).

This chain links TRBV6-6 with TRBJ1-3. This CDR3 is 13 amino acids long. Germline CDR1 and CDR2: MNHNY and SVGAGI (reference sequence). The CDR3 loop is CASWLGSRNTIYF.

The chain is built from TRBV7-2 and TRBJ2-7; the TCRdb call, TRBD2, lacks DNA for checking. The CDR3 covers 15 residues. Germline V gene sequence: CDR1 SGHTA, CDR2 FQGNSA. The chain's CDR3 is CASSSYTAGAREQYF.

The gene calls are TRBV18 and TRBJ2-5; TCRdb proposes TRBD1, but this gene call is untestable without DNA. The length of the CDR3 is 14 residues. CDR1 and CDR2 (germline): KGHSH, LQKENI. CDR3 sequence reads: CASSHEGVRETQYF.

This CDR3 is CASSADSGGTDTQYF. This rearrangement joins TRBV9 to TRBJ2-3. The CDR3 loop spans 15 amino acids. Germline V lookup: CDR1 SGDLS, CDR2 YYNGEE.

The gene calls are TRBV11-2 and TRBJ1-2; TCRdb's D call, TRBD1, is unchecked because there is no DNA. The germline V gene encodes CDR1 SGHAT and CDR2 FQNNGV. This CDR3 has 14 residues. The CDR3 region is CASSLMGDAYGYTF. Full variable domain (rest looked up from reference TRBV11-2 and TRBJ1-2): EAGVAQSPRYKIIEKRQSVAFWCNPISGHATLYWYQQILGQGPKLLIQFQNNGVVDDSQLPKDRFSAERLKGVDSTLKIQPAKLEDSAVYLCASSLMGDAYGYTFGSGTRLTVV.

CDR3 loop: CASSLSGTSGRPTDTQYF. The rearrangement uses TRBV27 and TRBJ2-3; as DNA is missing, the TRBD2 call by TCRdb cannot be tested. Germline-derived CDR1 and CDR2 are MNHEY and SMNVEV (reference sequence). The CDR3 spans 18 residues.

The rearrangement links TRBV30 to TRBJ2-1; TCRdb selects TRBD1, and the lack of DNA leaves this call unchecked. This CDR3 region has 16 residues. The germline CDR1 and CDR2 sequences are GTSNPN and SVGIG (reference sequence). This CDR3 reads CAWISQGGPYYNEQFF.

The V and J genes are TRBV20-1 and TRBJ2-3; TCRdb names TRBD1, which stays unverified in the absence of DNA. CDR3 length equals 16 residues. The V gene's germline CDR1 is DFQATT and CDR2 SNEGSKA (reference sequence). The CDR3 reads CSARSWGVSSTDTQYF.

The chain carries TRBV5-1 and TRBJ2-3. Germline V gene data show CDR1 as SGHRS and CDR2 as YFSETQ. The CDR3 has 13 residues. CDR3: CASSLVLADTQYF.

The rearrangement uses TRBV12-3 or TRBV12-4 and TRBJ1-2; TCRdb indicates TRBD1, and absent DNA this call remains unverified. This CDR3 is built from 13 residues. CDR3 amino acids: CASSGPGHYGYTF.

The rearrangement uses TRBV9 and TRBJ2-2; TCRdb's D gene call, TRBD1, goes unchecked for lack of DNA. Germline V gene sequence: CDR1 SGDLS, CDR2 YYNGEE. This CDR3 is built from 14 residues. The CDR3 reads CASAGSPGTGELFF.

The chain combines TRBV29-1 with TRBJ1-1; the D gene TCRdb calls, TRBD1, cannot be checked with no DNA. The CDR3 consists of 12 residues. The germline CDR1 and CDR2 sequences are SQVTM and ANQGSEA. The chain's CDR3 is CSATGKGTEAFF.

J is TRBJ1-3 and V is TRBV4-1; TCRdb picks TRBD1, but there is no DNA to check that call. CDR1 and CDR2 (germline): MGHRA, YSYEKL. The CDR3 has 18 residues. This CDR3 reads CASSQLDTGVSSGNTIYF.

The CDR3: CASAPGGLGNQPQHF. The J gene is TRBJ1-5, the V gene TRBV28. This CDR3 contains 15 residues. The V gene's germline CDR1 is MDHEN and CDR2 SYDVKM.

V is TRBV20-1 and J is TRBJ1-1; TCRdb picks TRBD1, but there is no DNA to check that call. There are 12 residues in the CDR3. CDR1 DFQATT and CDR2 SNEGSKA come from the germline V gene (reference sequence). The CDR3 sequence is CSVKGWSTEAFF.

The CDR3 protein is CSVGTSGSREQYF. This rearrangement joins TRBV20-1 to TRBJ2-7; TCRdb lists TRBD2, though no DNA is available to test this call. The CDR3 sequence is 13 residues long. Germline-derived CDR1 and CDR2 are DFQATT and SNEGSKA (reference sequence).

This chain links TRBV6-1 with TRBJ2-7; TCRdb outputs TRBD1, but without DNA this stays unchecked. The CDR3 consists of 15 residues. Germline assignment: CDR1 MNHNS and CDR2 SASEGT. This CDR3 reads CASSTHRGWSYEQYF.

The CDR3 sequence: CSARRGRVNEQYF. The J gene is TRBJ2-7, the V gene TRBV20-1; TCRdb calls TRBD1, which cannot be checked without DNA. CDR3 length: 13 residues. The germline V gene has CDR1 DFQATT and CDR2 SNEGSKA (reference sequence).

The chain employs TRBV29-1 and TRBJ2-7; the D gene TCRdb calls, TRBD1, cannot be checked with no DNA. Germline V lookup: CDR1 SQVTM, CDR2 ANQGSEA. The CDR3 spans 12 residues. This CDR3 is CSADNQGYEQYF.

The chain employs TRBV9 and TRBJ2-7; TCRdb returns TRBD1, unconfirmable since there is no DNA. This CDR3 is 13 amino acids long. CDR1 and CDR2 (germline): SGDLS, YYNGEE. The CDR3 sequence: CASSVGTGNEQYF.

The chain couples TRBV20-1 to TRBJ2-1; TCRdb lists TRBD2, though no DNA is available to test this call. Germline assignment: CDR1 DFQATT and CDR2 SNEGSKA (reference sequence). This CDR3 spans 14 amino acids. The CDR3: CSSSSGRAVDEQFF.

V is TRBV5-1 and J is TRBJ2-7; TCRdb indicates TRBD2, and absent DNA this call remains unverified. Germline loops: CDR1 SGHRS, CDR2 YFSETQ. The CDR3 contains 14 residues. The CDR3 is CASSPSGIPYEQYF.

The chain couples TRBV6-2 or TRBV6-3 to TRBJ1-5; the TRBD1 assignment by TCRdb is unverifiable without DNA. CDR1 is MNHEY, CDR2 SVGEGT, per germline. There are 14 residues in the CDR3. The CDR3 spells CASREGTGHQPQHF.

V usage is TRBV20-1 and J usage is TRBJ2-7; TCRdb names TRBD1, which stays unverified in the absence of DNA. The CDR3 contains 14 residues. CDR1 DFQATT and CDR2 SNEGSKA come from the germline V gene (reference sequence). CDR3: CSAHGQLASYEQYF.

The genes are TRBV20-1 and TRBJ2-3. The CDR3 runs 13 residues. The germline V gene encodes CDR1 DFQATT and CDR2 SNEGSKA (reference sequence). The CDR3 loop is CSARVVSTDTQYF.

The chain employs TRBV5-1 and TRBJ2-1. The CDR3 consists of 13 residues. Germline CDR1 SGHRS, CDR2 YFSETQ. CDR3 amino acids: CASSFGRNNEQFF.

The gene calls are TRBV6-1 and TRBJ2-1; TCRdb returns TRBD1, unconfirmable since there is no DNA. The CDR3 has 15 residues. The germline gives CDR1 MNHNS, CDR2 SASEGT. The chain's CDR3 is CASRKQGHQNNEQFF.

The chain carries TRBV24-1 and TRBJ2-1. This CDR3 comprises 16 residues. Germline V gives CDR1 KGHDR, CDR2 SFDVKD. CDR3 residues: CATSDLRAGYYNEQFF.